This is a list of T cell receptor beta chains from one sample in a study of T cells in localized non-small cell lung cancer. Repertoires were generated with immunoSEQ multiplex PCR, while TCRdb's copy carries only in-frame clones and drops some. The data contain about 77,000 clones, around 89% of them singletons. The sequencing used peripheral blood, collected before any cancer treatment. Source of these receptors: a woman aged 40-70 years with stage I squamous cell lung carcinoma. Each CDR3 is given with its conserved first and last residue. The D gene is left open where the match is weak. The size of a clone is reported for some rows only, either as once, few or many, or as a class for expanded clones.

CARSLTEVAGVSTDTQYF | TGTGCCAGAAGCTTGACCGAGGTAGCGGGGGTCTCCACAGATACGCAGTATTTT | TRBJ2-3 | TRBD2 | 18 | TRBV5-3 | .
CASSRLENTEAFF | TGTGCCAGCAGCCGGCTAGAGAACACTGAAGCTTTCTTT | TRBJ1-1 | . | 13 | TRBV6-5 | .
CASSQEPKSSSYEQYF | TGCGCCAGCAGCCAAGAACCGAAATCCTCTTCCTACGAGCAGTACTTC | TRBJ2-7 | . | 16 | TRBV4-1 | .
CAVRANSGNTIYF | TGTGCCGTAAGGGCGAACTCTGGAAACACCATATATTTT | TRBJ1-3 | . | 13 | TRBV6-1 | .
CASSDRWAGVAEKLFF | TGTGCCAGCAGTGATAGGTGGGCAGGGGTGGCTGAAAAACTGTTTTTT | TRBJ1-4 | . | 16 | TRBV2 | .
CASEGQSSYNEQFF | TGTGCCAGCGAGGGACAGAGCTCCTACAATGAGCAGTTCTTC | TRBJ2-1 | TRBD1 | 14 | TRBV7-9 | .
CASMTGYGETQYF | TGTGCCAGCATGACAGGGTATGGGGAGACCCAGTACTTC | TRBJ2-5 | TRBD1 | 13 | TRBV27 | once
CASSPRTGQETQYF | TGTGCCAGCAGCCCCAGGACAGGCCAAGAGACCCAGTACTTC | TRBJ2-5 | TRBD1 | 14 | TRBV11-1 | once
CASSLAGLTGANVLTF | TGCGCCAGCAGCTTGGCCGGACTAACTGGGGCCAACGTCCTGACTTTC | TRBJ2-6 | . | 16 | TRBV5-1 | .
CASSNWGPGANVLTF | . | TRBJ2-6 | . | 15 | TRBV21-1 | .
CASSYRPGQGQNIQYF | TGTGCCAGCAGTTACCGTCCGGGACAGGGGCAAAACATTCAGTACTTC | TRBJ2-4 | TRBD1 | 16 | TRBV6-5 | .
CASSAQGSGYTF | TGTGCCAGCAGCGCGCAGGGGAGTGGCTACACCTTC | TRBJ1-2 | . | 12 | TRBV9 | .
CASSPLRAGGGNTEAFF | TGTGCCAGCTCACCACTCCGGGCAGGAGGCGGGAACACTGAAGCTTTCTTT | TRBJ1-1 | . | 17 | TRBV18 | .
CASSPNRVRDYGYTF | TGTGCCAGCTCACCGAACAGGGTTCGCGACTATGGCTACACCTTC | TRBJ1-2 | . | 15 | TRBV18 | .
CASSQDETRRVYGYTF | TGCGCCAGCAGCCAAGATGAGACGAGGAGAGTCTATGGCTACACCTTC | TRBJ1-2 | . | 16 | TRBV4-1 | .